Below, one T cell receptor beta chain is given with its context. The antigen is unknown. The sample originates from a study of T cell responses to AZD1222 COVID-19 vaccine. Findings and caveats of the study: White British people made up most donors, females outnumbered males, and clonal diversity was possibly underestimated. AZD1222 recipients seropositive at baseline numbered only 5 or 6. A rise in Spike-specific TCR breadth and depth followed two AZD1222 doses. Among spike-specific TCRs, nearly half reportedly target unmutated variant regions.

The method was immunoSEQ multiplex PCR; TCRdb's version includes in-frame clones alone and lacks a portion of them. The repertoire holds some 140,000 clones, with approximately 80% as singletons. This sample comprised peripheral blood, obtained on day 0 of AZD1222 vaccination. The TCR was taken from an adult in good health.

CDR3 bases: TGTGCCAGCAGTCCCGAATACGAGCAGTACTTC. It is translated as CASSPEYEQYF. J is TRBJ2-7 and V is TRBV28; no clear D gene. CDR3 length: 11 residues. Trimming left V 5 bases short and J 4 bases short, with 6 bases between. Per germline, CDR1 MDHEN and CDR2 SYDVKM.